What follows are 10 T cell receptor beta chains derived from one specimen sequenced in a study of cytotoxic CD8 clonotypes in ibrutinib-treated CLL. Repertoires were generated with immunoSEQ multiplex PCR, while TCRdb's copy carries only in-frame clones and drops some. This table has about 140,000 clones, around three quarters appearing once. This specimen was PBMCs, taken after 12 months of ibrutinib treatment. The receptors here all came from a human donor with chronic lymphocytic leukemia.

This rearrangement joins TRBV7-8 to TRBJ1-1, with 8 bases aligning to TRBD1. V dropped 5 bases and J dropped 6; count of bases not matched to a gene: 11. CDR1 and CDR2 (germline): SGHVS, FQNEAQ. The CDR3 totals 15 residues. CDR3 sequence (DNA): TGTGCCAGCAGCCCCCAGACGCAGACAGGGGCTGAAGCTTTCTTT. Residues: CASSPQTQTGAEAFF.

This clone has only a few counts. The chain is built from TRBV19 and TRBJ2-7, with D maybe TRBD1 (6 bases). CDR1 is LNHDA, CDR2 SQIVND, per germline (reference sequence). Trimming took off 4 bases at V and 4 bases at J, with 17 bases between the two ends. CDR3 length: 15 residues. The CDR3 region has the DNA TGTGCCAGTAGTACTCGGACAGTCTCCGGATACGAGCAGTACTTC. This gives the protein CASSTRTVSGYEQYF.

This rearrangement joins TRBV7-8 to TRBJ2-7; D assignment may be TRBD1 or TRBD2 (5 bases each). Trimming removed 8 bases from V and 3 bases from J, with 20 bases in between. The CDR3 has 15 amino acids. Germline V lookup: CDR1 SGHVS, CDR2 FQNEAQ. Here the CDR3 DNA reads TGTGCCAGCGGAAGAATGGGGGAAAGGGGCTACGAGCAGTACTTC. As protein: CASGRMGERGYEQYF.

CDR3 loop: CASSLTAPMGYGYTF. The CDR3 bases are TGTGCCAGCAGTCTGACAGCGCCTATGGGGTATGGCTACACCTTC. This rearrangement joins TRBV28 to TRBJ1-2, with D perhaps TRBD1 (5 bases). V was clipped by 5 bases and J by 5 bases, with 18 bases between them. The CDR3 loop spans 15 amino acids. Germline CDR1 MDHEN, CDR2 SYDVKM.

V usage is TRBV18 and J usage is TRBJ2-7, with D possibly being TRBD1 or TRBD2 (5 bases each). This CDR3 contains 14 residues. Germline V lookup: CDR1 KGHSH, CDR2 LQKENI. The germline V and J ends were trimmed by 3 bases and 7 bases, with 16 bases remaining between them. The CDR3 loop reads CASSPIEGLKEQYF. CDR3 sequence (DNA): TGTGCCAGCTCACCTATAGAGGGGCTGAAAGAGCAGTACTTC.

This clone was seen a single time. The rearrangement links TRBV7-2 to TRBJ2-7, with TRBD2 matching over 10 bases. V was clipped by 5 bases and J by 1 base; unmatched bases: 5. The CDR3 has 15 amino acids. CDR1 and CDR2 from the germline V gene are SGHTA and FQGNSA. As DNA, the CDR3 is TGTGCCAGCAGCACTAGCGGGATTGGTTCCTACGAGCAGTACTTC. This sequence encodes CASSTSGIGSYEQYF.

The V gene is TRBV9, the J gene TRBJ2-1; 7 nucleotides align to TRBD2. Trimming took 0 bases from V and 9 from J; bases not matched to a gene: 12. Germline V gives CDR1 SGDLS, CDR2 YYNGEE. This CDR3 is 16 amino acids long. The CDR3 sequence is CASSVEGSAGAIEQFF. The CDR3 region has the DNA TGTGCCAGCAGCGTAGAAGGATCGGCGGGAGCGATTGAGCAGTTCTTC. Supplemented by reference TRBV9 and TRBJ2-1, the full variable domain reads DSGVTQTPKHLITATGQRVTLRCSPRSGDLSVYWYQQSLDQGLQFLIQYYNGEERAKGNILERFSAQQFPDLHSELNLSSLELGDSALYFCASSVEGSAGAIEQFFGPGTRLTVL.

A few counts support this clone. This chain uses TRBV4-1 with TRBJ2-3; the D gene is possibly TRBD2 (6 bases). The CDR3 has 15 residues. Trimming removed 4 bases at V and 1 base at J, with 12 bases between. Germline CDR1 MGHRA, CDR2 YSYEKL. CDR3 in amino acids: CASSPGASGTDTQYF. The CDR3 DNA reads TGCGCCAGCAGCCCCGGGGCTAGCGGCACAGATACGCAGTATTTT.

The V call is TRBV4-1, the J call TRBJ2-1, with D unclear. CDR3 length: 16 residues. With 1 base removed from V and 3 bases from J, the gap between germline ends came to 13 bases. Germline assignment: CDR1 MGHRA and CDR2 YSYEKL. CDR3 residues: CASSQVPFPVYNEQFF. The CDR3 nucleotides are TGCGCCAGCAGCCAAGTACCGTTCCCCGTCTACAATGAGCAGTTCTTC.

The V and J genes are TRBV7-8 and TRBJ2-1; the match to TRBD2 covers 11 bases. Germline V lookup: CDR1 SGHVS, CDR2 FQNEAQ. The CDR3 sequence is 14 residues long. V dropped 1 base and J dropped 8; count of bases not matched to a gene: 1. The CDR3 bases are TGTGCCAGCAGCTTAGATAGCGGGAGGGATGAGCAGTTCTTC. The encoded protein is CASSLDSGRDEQFF.